A single sample gave rise to the 32 T cell receptor beta chains below, sequenced in a study of T-cell reconstitution after alpha-beta-depleted transplantation in children. Using unique molecular identifiers, the investigators prepared the TCRbeta library. TCRdb used MiXCR to reprocess the PCR reads, holding one entry per CDR3 protein. The sample lists a few hundred thousand distinct CDR3 sequences, about a tenth occurring once. The source was PBMCs from the stem cell graft donor, collected from the stem cell graft. The receptors originated from a human donor who donated a stem cell graft to a child with acute lymphoblastic leukemia.

This clonotype was counted between two and nine times. The chain uses TRBV18 and TRBJ1-1; D is ambiguous. V was clipped by 1 base and J by 7 bases, with 7 bases between them. This CDR3 is 12 amino acids long. Germline values: CDR1 KGHSH, CDR2 LQKENI. The CDR3 spells CASSPLANEAFF. In DNA, the CDR3 is TGTGCCAGCTCACCACTGGCCAATGAAGCTTTCTTT.

The sample holds a few counts of this clonotype. V gene TRBV7-6 combines with J gene TRBJ1-2; 11 nucleotides line up with TRBD1. CDR1 is SGHVS and CDR2 is FNYEAQ in the germline V gene. With 3 bases clipped from V and 4 bases from J, the junction kept 7 bases outside the gene matches. The CDR3 covers 16 residues. This CDR3 is CASSFGPGTGGYGYTF. CDR3 sequence (DNA): TGTGCCAGCAGCTTCGGCCCCGGGACAGGGGGCTATGGCTACACCTTC. The full variable domain, with the rest looked up from reference TRBV7-6 and TRBJ1-2, is GAGVSQSPRYKVTKRGQDVALRCDPISGHVSLYWYRQALGQGPEFLTYFNYEAQQDKSGLPNDRFSAERPEGSISTLTIQRTEQRDSAMYRCASSFGPGTGGYGYTFGSGTRLTVV.

In this sample, this clonotype turned up a few times. The chain employs TRBV12-3 or TRBV12-4 and TRBJ1-2; 7 positions match TRBD1. J was trimmed by 4 bases and V by 6 bases; bases with no gene match: 11. This CDR3 spans 15 amino acids. The CDR3 DNA is TGTGCCAGCAGCCACTCCCCGACAGGGCTCTATGGCTACACCTTC. Translation: CASSHSPTGLYGYTF.

This clonotype has only one observation. The J gene is TRBJ2-3, the V gene TRBV6-1; TRBD1 matches at 7 bases. Germline V gene sequence: CDR1 MNHNS, CDR2 SASEGT. The CDR3 contains 14 residues. J was trimmed by 5 bases and V by 1 base; bases with no gene match: 3. CDR3 DNA: TGTGCCAGCAGTGAAGAACAGGGGATAGATACGCAGTATTTT. This codes for CASSEEQGIDTQYF.

This clonotype has only a few counts. This chain uses TRBV28 with TRBJ1-2; D unresolved. This CDR3 contains 15 residues. Germline V lookup: CDR1 MDHEN, CDR2 SYDVKM. Trimming left V 2 bases short and J 8 bases short, with 18 bases between. The CDR3 sequence: CASSLHGRSLGGYTF. The DNA of the CDR3 is TGTGCCAGCAGTTTACATGGCAGATCACTAGGAGGCTACACCTTC.

The V gene is TRBV7-2, the J gene TRBJ1-6; 10 nucleotides line up with TRBD1. Germline V gene lookup returns CDR1 SGHTA and CDR2 FQGNSA. CDR3 length: 14 residues. Trimming cost V 5 bases and J 6 bases; bases outside gene matches: 1. This CDR3 is CASSRDRGNSPLHF. The CDR3 region has the DNA TGTGCCAGCAGCCGGGACAGGGGTAATTCACCCCTCCACTTT. Variable domain in full (rest from reference TRBV7-2 and TRBJ1-6): GAGVSQSPSNKVTEKGKDVELRCDPISGHTALYWYRQSLGQGLEFLIYFQGNSAPDKSGLPSDRFSAERTGGSVSTLTIQRTQQEDSAVYLCASSRDRGNSPLHFGNGTRLTVT.

This clonotype turned up a few times. The chain is built from TRBV4-1 and TRBJ2-5; the match to TRBD2 covers 7 bases. V shed 2 bases, J shed 5 bases, and the junction held 11 bases outside the gene matches. The CDR3 is made up of 16 amino acids. CDR1 and CDR2 (germline): MGHRA, YSYEKL. The CDR3 bases are TGCGCCAGCAGCCAACCAGGGAGGGGTACTCGGGAGACCCAGTACTTC. Its protein is CASSQPGRGTRETQYF.

Regarding this clonotype: This may arise from a read error, as a much more abundant clone is one base away. The chain's CDR3 is CAGSLEGPYAHEQFF. In nucleotides, the CDR3 is TGTGCCGGCAGTTTGGAGGGACCCTATGCCCATGAGCAGTTCTTC. The chain is built from TRBV2 and TRBJ2-1, with TRBD2 as a possible D gene (6 bases). This CDR3 is built from 15 residues. CDR1 is SNHLY and CDR2 is FYNNEI in the germline V gene.

This clonotype has just a few counts. The chain combines TRBV29-1 with TRBJ2-7, with D perhaps being TRBD1 or TRBD2 (6 bases each). Looked up from germline, CDR1 is SQVTM and CDR2 is ANQGSEA. This CDR3 has 12 residues. Trimming removed 2 bases from V and 4 bases from J, with 9 bases in between. The DNA of the CDR3 is TGCAGCGTTGAAAGAGGGGGGTACGAGCAGTACTTC. This translates into CSVERGGYEQYF.

This clonotype has ten or more counts. The V gene is TRBV9, the J gene TRBJ2-3, with 8 bases fitting TRBD2. V lost 2 bases, J lost 1 base, and 6 bases stayed unmatched. This CDR3 is built from 16 residues. Looked up from germline, CDR1 is SGDLS and CDR2 is YYNGEE. The CDR3 DNA follows: TGTGCCAGCAGCGTGGTAGCGGGACTTGGCACAGATACGCAGTATTTT. Residues: CASSVVAGLGTDTQYF.

In its sample, this clonotype was seen a few times. The chain couples TRBV14 to TRBJ1-2; D not resolved. The germline CDR1 and CDR2 sequences are SGHDN and FVKESK. The CDR3 consists of 14 residues. V lost 0 bases and J lost 4, with 9 bases in between. The chain's CDR3 is CASSQDVGIYGYTF. As DNA, the CDR3 is TGTGCCAGCAGCCAAGATGTAGGGATCTATGGCTACACCTTC.

The rearrangement links TRBV7-2 to TRBJ2-1; 7 nucleotides match TRBD2. V was pared by 5 bases and J by 1 base, with 14 bases of the junction left unmatched. Looked up from germline, CDR1 is SGHTA and CDR2 is FQGNSA. There are 18 residues in the CDR3. In nucleotides, the CDR3 is TGTGCCAGCAGCCCCCAAGCGGGGACCTTCGGATCCTACAATGAGCAGTTCTTC. Translation: CASSPQAGTFGSYNEQFF.

This rearrangement joins TRBV20-1 to TRBJ2-1; TRBD2 matches 7 bases. With V trimmed by 6 bases and J by 7 bases, 24 bases remained unmatched. The CDR3 has 18 residues. Germline assignment: CDR1 DFQATT and CDR2 SNEGSKA (reference sequence). The CDR3 protein is CSAPPYGGTMGVLNEQFF. The CDR3 DNA reads TGCAGTGCCCCGCCCTACGGGGGGACCATGGGGGTCTTAAATGAGCAGTTCTTC.

In this sample, this clonotype turned up a few times. The V and J genes are TRBV12-3 or TRBV12-4 and TRBJ2-3; D not resolved. The CDR3 has 12 amino acids. Trimming stripped 0 bases from V and 7 bases from J, with 5 bases between. The CDR3 nucleotides read TGTGCCAGCAGTTTAGCTCCGAATACGCAGTATTTT. Its protein is CASSLAPNTQYF.

About this clonotype: Germline and junction disagree at one end, which may indicate a read error. The chain recombines TRBV7-7 with TRBJ2-1, with TRBD1 matching 7 bases. The CDR3 totals 13 residues. Germline-derived CDR1 and CDR2 are SSHAT and FNYEAQ (reference sequence). Here the CDR3 DNA reads TGTGCTAGCAGCTGGGACAGTGTCAATGAGCAGTTCTTC. As protein: CASSWDSVNEQFF.

The CDR3 loop is CASSPGQGYYGYTF. The CDR3 DNA reads TGTGCCAGCAGCCCGGGACAGGGGTACTATGGCTACACCTTC. The chain uses TRBV9 and TRBJ1-2, with 10 bases matching TRBD1. The CDR3 spans 14 residues. Per the germline V gene, CDR1 is SGDLS and CDR2 is YYNGEE. The junction had 3 bases not matched to a gene; V was cut back by 4 bases and J by 3 bases. The full variable domain, rest sourced from reference TRBV9 and TRBJ1-2, is DSGVTQTPKHLITATGQRVTLRCSPRSGDLSVYWYQQSLDQGLQFLIQYYNGEERAKGNILERFSAQQFPDLHSELNLSSLELGDSALYFCASSPGQGYYGYTFGSGTRLTVV.

The CDR3 DNA follows: TGCAGTGCTCCCCTCACAGATACGCAGTATTTT. It specifies CSAPLTDTQYF. The chain carries TRBV20-1 and TRBJ2-3, with D unresolved. V lost 5 bases and J 2 bases, leaving 5 bases between the germline ends. The CDR3 loop spans 11 amino acids. Germline V gene sequence: CDR1 DFQATT, CDR2 SNEGSKA (reference sequence).

This clonotype was counted only a few times. This chain links TRBV5-1 with TRBJ2-3, with 10 bases that match TRBD2. CDR1 and CDR2 from the germline V gene are SGHRS and YFSETQ. Losses at the gene ends were 4 bases for V and 4 bases for J; bases not matched to a gene: 6. CDR3 length: 15 amino acids. CDR3 nucleotide sequence: TGCGCCAGCAGCCATGGGACTAGCGCCCCAGATACGCAGTATTTT. Protein sequence: CASSHGTSAPDTQYF. Full variable domain (missing parts from reference TRBV5-1 and TRBJ2-3): KAGVTQTPRYLIKTRGQQVTLSCSPISGHRSVSWYQQTPGQGLQFLFEYFSETQRNKGNFPGRFSGRQFSNSRSEMNVSTLELGDSALYLCASSHGTSAPDTQYFGPGTRLTVL.

This clonotype was seen only a few times. The chain recombines TRBV5-1 with TRBJ2-3; weak D call: TRBD1 (5 bases). V lost 1 base to trimming and J lost 5 bases, with 11 bases between them. Germline V CDR1 and CDR2: SGHRS, YFSETQ. The length of the CDR3 is 14 residues. The CDR3 DNA reads TGCGCCAGCAGCTTGTCCCAGGGTAGAGATACGCAGTATTTT. Translating it yields CASSLSQGRDTQYF.

In its sample, this clonotype was seen many times. The chain carries TRBV4-2 and TRBJ2-2, with 8 bases identical to TRBD1. Germline V gene data show CDR1 as LGHNA and CDR2 as YNFKEQ. Trimming cost V 0 bases and J 5 bases; bases outside gene matches: 2. This CDR3 contains 15 residues. CDR3 sequence reads: CASSQETGGTGELFF. CDR3 DNA sequence: TGTGCCAGCAGCCAAGAAACAGGGGGGACCGGGGAGCTGTTTTTT.

This clonotype was seen only a few times. The chain couples TRBV6-5 to TRBJ2-7, with 7 bases matching TRBD1. CDR1 MNHEY and CDR2 SVGAGI come from the germline V gene. This CDR3 is built from 15 residues. The J segment lost 2 bases and the V segment lost 6 bases, leaving 10 bases of the junction unmatched. The CDR3 sequence: CASRTRQGPAYEQYF. CDR3 sequence (DNA): TGTGCCAGCAGGACTCGACAGGGCCCGGCCTACGAGCAGTACTTC.

This clonotype was counted at least ten times. This rearrangement joins TRBV5-1 to TRBJ1-5; D uncertain. This CDR3 region has 14 residues. V was shortened by 0 bases and J by 4 bases, with 8 bases between the two germline ends. Germline V gene sequence: CDR1 SGHRS, CDR2 YFSETQ. CDR3 residues: CASSLGQPNQPQHF. For the CDR3, the DNA is TGCGCCAGCAGCTTGGGGCAACCGAATCAGCCCCAGCATTTT.

This clonotype was counted many times. V usage is TRBV6-2 or TRBV6-3 and J usage is TRBJ2-3, with D hard to call. Per germline, CDR1 MNHEY and CDR2 SVGEGT. V was clipped by 7 bases and J by 0 bases, with 11 bases between them. The length of the CDR3 is 14 residues. The CDR3 reads CASIQPGSTDTQYF. DNA for the CDR3: TGTGCCAGCATTCAGCCCGGAAGCACAGATACGCAGTATTTT.

The chain is built from TRBV20-1 and TRBJ2-1; D remains unclear. Germline loops: CDR1 DFQATT, CDR2 SNEGSKA (reference sequence). The V end lost 6 bases, the J end lost 12 bases, and 18 bases lay between the germline ends. CDR3 length equals 12 residues. The CDR3 sequence: CSARAETHVQFF. CDR3 DNA sequence: TGCAGTGCAAGGGCCGAGACCCATGTGCAGTTCTTC.

This chain connects TRBV5-1 to TRBJ1-1; 8 nucleotides align to TRBD1. Germline CDR1 reads SGHRS; CDR2 reads YFSETQ. V lost 4 bases and J lost 0; bases outside the gene matches: 11. The CDR3 length is 17 residues. The CDR3 reads CASSLRIRGRMNTEAFF. The CDR3 region has the DNA TGCGCCAGCAGCCTACGAATCAGGGGGCGGATGAACACTGAAGCTTTCTTT.

This chain uses TRBV4-1 with TRBJ1-5; possible D gene TRBD1, 6 bases. The V end was cut by 1 base, the J end by 5 bases, with 12 bases between. The CDR3 has 15 amino acids. CDR1 and CDR2 from the germline V gene are MGHRA and YSYEKL. The CDR3 coding sequence is TGCGCCAGCAGCCAAGGTGGTCAGGGGTATCAGCCCCAGCATTTT. Its protein is CASSQGGQGYQPQHF.

In this sample, this clonotype turned up a few times. The V call is TRBV6-5, the J call TRBJ2-3; D gene ambiguous. The length of the CDR3 is 13 residues. Trimming removed 2 bases at V and 3 bases at J, with 6 bases between. Germline V gene data show CDR1 as MNHEY and CDR2 as SVGAGI. CDR3 region: CASSYALTDTQYF. CDR3 DNA: TGTGCCAGCAGTTACGCCCTGACAGATACGCAGTATTTT.

This clonotype was seen a few times. The J gene is TRBJ2-1, the V gene TRBV20-1; D gene uncertain. The V end was cut by 2 bases, the J end by 1 base, with 15 bases between. Germline CDR1 reads DFQATT; CDR2 reads SNEGSKA (reference sequence). The CDR3 contains 16 residues. CDR3 residues: CSARPLFAVSYNEQFF. CDR3 DNA: TGCAGTGCTAGACCCCTTTTCGCGGTTTCCTACAATGAGCAGTTCTTC.

This clonotype was counted only a few times. This chain links TRBV13 with TRBJ2-1; 10 bases line up with TRBD2. The CDR3 is made up of 16 amino acids. Trimming cost V 8 bases and J 6 bases; bases outside gene matches: 13. Germline CDR1 and CDR2: PRHDT and FYEKMQ (reference sequence). CDR3 sequence: CASGGLAGEGSNEQFF. In DNA form, the CDR3 reads TGTGCCAGCGGAGGGCTAGCGGGAGAAGGGTCCAATGAGCAGTTCTTC. The whole variable domain, remainder taken from reference TRBV13 and TRBJ2-1, is AAGVIQSPRHLIKEKRETATLKCYPIPRHDTVYWYQQGPGQDPQFLISFYEKMQSDKGSIPDRFSAQQFSDYHSELNMSSLELGDSALYFCASGGLAGEGSNEQFFGPGTRLTVL.

This chain joins TRBV6-2 or TRBV6-3 and TRBJ2-6, with D uncertain. The ends were cut back, 3 bases at V and 1 base at J, with 7 bases in the middle. This CDR3 comprises 15 residues. Germline CDR1 MNHEY, CDR2 SVGEGT. In DNA form, the CDR3 reads TGTGCCAGCAGTTATACGGATTCTGGGGCCAACGTCCTGACTTTC. Translated: CASSYTDSGANVLTF.

The CDR3 reads CASSSGQGRNNEQFF. The CDR3 nucleotides read TGTGCCAGCAGCTCCGGACAGGGGAGGAACAATGAGCAGTTCTTC. The chain couples TRBV7-9 to TRBJ2-1, with 9 nucleotides matching TRBD1. V was pared by 4 bases and J by 5 bases, with 6 bases of the junction left unmatched. This CDR3 contains 15 residues. CDR1 SEHNR and CDR2 FQNEAQ come from the germline V gene (reference sequence).

This clonotype was counted at least ten times. The rearrangement joins TRBV27 to TRBJ2-6; the D is unclear. The CDR3 consists of 15 residues. The ends were cut back, 0 bases at V and 0 bases at J, with 3 bases in the middle. From germline, CDR1 is MNHEY and CDR2 SMNVEV (reference sequence). The DNA of the CDR3 is TGTGCCAGCAGTTTATCACTCTCTGGGGCCAACGTCCTGACTTTC. Amino acids: CASSLSLSGANVLTF.